This passage covers 21 T cell receptor beta chains from one sample sequenced in a study of shared clonotypes between healthy human individuals. The protocol was immunoSEQ multiplex PCR, while the TCRdb copy is restricted to in-frame clones and leaves out a portion. Among 2 million to 2.5 million clones, 80% to 95% were seen once, and the ten largest hold about 0.39%. Material for sequencing was naive CD4+ T cells from PBMCs. The sample's subset: CD45RA+ positively selected. The source of these receptors is a man aged 18 to 30 in good health. Some clones in this sample may be carry-over from other donors' samples.

This rearrangement joins TRBV28 to TRBJ2-7, with a possible D match to TRBD1 (6 bases). V lost 7 bases to trimming and J lost 2 bases, with 15 bases between them. CDR3 length: 14 residues. In germline, CDR1 is MDHEN, CDR2 SYDVKM. This chain's CDR3 is CASNKARGAYEQYF. Here the CDR3 DNA reads TGTGCCAGCAATAAGGCCAGGGGAGCCTACGAGCAGTACTTC.

This clone is a singleton in its sample. The chain joins TRBV6-5 to TRBJ1-1, with D possibly TRBD1 on 5 matching bases. The germline V gene encodes CDR1 MNHEY and CDR2 SVGAGI. The V end was cut by 2 bases, the J end by 4 bases, with 8 bases between. CDR3 length: 13 amino acids. The DNA of the CDR3 is TGTGCCAGCAGTTACCGAGGGGCCACTGAAGCTTTCTTT. It encodes CASSYRGATEAFF.

This rearrangement joins TRBV11-2 to TRBJ2-2; the D gene is possibly TRBD2 (5 bases). Germline V lookup: CDR1 SGHAT, CDR2 FQNNGV. V was trimmed by 3 bases and J by 6 bases, leaving 14 bases between them. This CDR3 comprises 15 residues. CDR3 coding DNA: TGTGCCAGCAGCTTTATAAGGGCCGGGGCCGGGGAGCTGTTTTTT. This translates into CASSFIRAGAGELFF.

This chain uses TRBV5-4 with TRBJ2-4, with TRBD2 matching 7 bases. The CDR3 spans 14 residues. Trimming removed 1 base from V and 3 bases from J; junction bases left unmatched: 1. From germline, CDR1 is SGHNT and CDR2 YYREEE (reference sequence). This CDR3 is CASSLSGGKNIQYF. In DNA form, the CDR3 reads TGTGCCAGCAGCTTGTCGGGGGGCAAAAACATTCAGTACTTC.

V is TRBV18 and J is TRBJ1-2; 10 positions match TRBD1. Looked up from germline, CDR1 is KGHSH and CDR2 is LQKENI. Unmatched junction bases numbered 5, after V lost 4 bases and J lost 3 bases. CDR3 length: 15 residues. CDR3 coding DNA: TGTGCCAGCTCACAACAGGACAGGGGGGACTATGGCTACACCTTC. Translation: CASSQQDRGDYGYTF. Full variable domain (remainder filled in from reference TRBV18 and TRBJ1-2): NAGVMQNPRHLVRRRGQEARLRCSPMKGHSHVYWYRQLPEEGLKFMVYLQKENIIDESGMPKERFSAEFPKEGPSILRIQQVVRGDSAAYFCASSQQDRGDYGYTFGSGTRLTVV.

The J gene is TRBJ2-2, the V gene TRBV5-1; 9 positions agree with TRBD2. The V gene's germline CDR1 is SGHRS and CDR2 YFSETQ. With V trimmed by 7 bases and J by 6 bases, 13 bases remained unmatched. CDR3 length equals 16 residues. CDR3 nucleotides: TGCGCCAGCCAAAAATTAGCGGGAGAGGCGGCCGGGGAGCTGTTTTTT. Residues: CASQKLAGEAAGELFF.

To note about this clone: The sample holds other DNA sequences that translate to the same CDR3. This chain links TRBV27 with TRBJ2-1, with D unclear. This CDR3 is built from 15 residues. V was trimmed by 1 base and J by 0 bases, leaving 7 bases between them. The germline V gene has CDR1 MNHEY and CDR2 SMNVEV (reference sequence). The CDR3 DNA reads TGTGCCAGCAGTTTATTCCCGGACTCCTACAATGAGCAGTTCTTC. Protein: CASSLFPDSYNEQFF.

This clone showed up just once. V usage is TRBV25-1 and J usage is TRBJ1-1, with TRBD1 identical over 7 bases. Germline V gene sequence: CDR1 MGHDK, CDR2 SYGVNS. The J segment lost 1 base and the V segment lost 2 bases, leaving 10 bases of the junction unmatched. The length of the CDR3 is 17 residues. The CDR3 here is CASSEGQAVRPNTEAFF. The DNA for the CDR3 is TGTGCCAGCAGTGAAGGACAGGCGGTCCGCCCGAACACTGAAGCTTTCTTT.

The chain employs TRBV28 and TRBJ1-5, with 10 positions matching TRBD1. The ends lost 5 bases at V and 2 bases at J; junction bases unmatched: 6. The germline V gene has CDR1 MDHEN and CDR2 SYDVKM. This CDR3 contains 16 residues. The CDR3 sequence is CASSPRGTGGNQPQHF. The CDR3 DNA follows: TGTGCCAGCAGTCCACGGGGGACAGGGGGCAATCAGCCCCAGCATTTT.

The chain joins TRBV4-2 to TRBJ2-2; possibly TRBD1 for D (5 bases). The CDR3 loop spans 15 amino acids. Between the trimmed V and J ends, which lost 1 base and 9 bases, there was a span of 15 bases. Germline CDR1 LGHNA, CDR2 YNFKEQ. CDR3 sequence reads: CASSQGESRGRELFF. CDR3 nucleotide sequence: TGTGCCAGCAGCCAAGGAGAAAGTAGGGGCCGGGAGCTGTTTTTT.

The rearrangement links TRBV5-5 to TRBJ2-3; 13 nucleotides match TRBD2. The CDR3 contains 15 residues. V lost 4 bases and J lost 6; bases outside the gene matches: 5. Germline CDR1 is SGHKS and CDR2 is YYEKEE (reference sequence). The CDR3 DNA sequence: TGTGCCAGCAGCGAGACTAGCGGGGGGCCGGATACGCAGTATTTT. Amino acid sequence: CASSETSGGPDTQYF.

The rearrangement joins TRBV2 to TRBJ2-1, with 10 bases lining up with TRBD2. This CDR3 comprises 15 residues. Germline loops: CDR1 SNHLY, CDR2 FYNNEI. V was pared by 7 bases and J by 8 bases, with 11 bases of the junction left unmatched. This CDR3 reads CASTPSGSRFYEQFF. The DNA of the CDR3 is TGTGCCAGCACCCCTAGCGGGAGTAGGTTCTATGAGCAGTTCTTC.

This clone came up once. The chain employs TRBV6-1 and TRBJ1-4, with 7 positions matching TRBD1. The CDR3 contains 13 residues. The trim removed 7 bases at V and 4 bases at J, leaving 3 bases unmatched. CDR1 is MNHNS and CDR2 is SASEGT in the germline V gene. The CDR3 DNA reads TGTGCCAGCACAGGGGGTGGTAATGAAAAACTGTTTTTT. Its protein product is CASTGGGNEKLFF.

The chain links TRBV7-8 to TRBJ1-2, with D possibly matching TRBD1 (6 bases). V was trimmed by 4 bases and J by 7 bases, leaving 19 bases between them. Germline-derived CDR1 and CDR2 are SGHVS and FQNEAQ. There are 15 residues in the CDR3. The CDR3 is CASSSSRGQGGGYTF. The CDR3 coding sequence is TGTGCCAGCAGCTCGAGCAGGGGCCAAGGTGGTGGCTACACCTTC. The full variable domain, in which reference TRBV7-8 and TRBJ1-2 provide the parts outside the CDR3, is GAGVSQSPRYKVAKRGQDVALRCDPISGHVSLFWYQQALGQGPEFLTYFQNEAQLDKSGLPSDRFFAERPEGSVSTLKIQRTQQEDSAVYLCASSSSRGQGGGYTFGSGTRLTVV.

Points on this clone: Other DNA sequences in the same sample also yield this CDR3. CDR3 region: CASSLGLGTYEQYF. The CDR3 bases are TGTGCCAGCAGCTTAGGACTAGGGACCTACGAGCAGTACTTC. The chain has TRBV5-4 and TRBJ2-7; the match to TRBD2 covers 7 bases. The CDR3 runs to 14 residues. J gave up 2 bases and V 2 bases, and 4 bases lay outside the gene matches. Germline V gene lookup returns CDR1 SGHNT and CDR2 YYREEE (reference sequence).

This sequence joins TRBV19 and TRBJ2-2; tentative D call: TRBD1 (5 bases). The CDR3 extends over 12 amino acids. Trimming took off 6 bases at V and 7 bases at J, with 9 bases between the two ends. Germline V gene data show CDR1 as LNHDA and CDR2 as SQIVND (reference sequence). This CDR3 is CASRGPIGELFF. CDR3 nucleotides: TGTGCCAGTAGGGGGCCCATCGGGGAGCTGTTTTTT.

This clone was observed once. The chain employs TRBV7-9 and TRBJ2-1; the match to TRBD1 covers 9 bases. V lost 11 bases and J lost 2; bases outside the gene matches: 7. CDR3 length: 14 residues. Germline values: CDR1 SEHNR, CDR2 FQNEAQ (reference sequence). CDR3 sequence (DNA): TGTGCCGGGGAGGACAGGGGAGCCTACAATGAGCAGTTCTTC. Translation: CAGEDRGAYNEQFF.

This chain links TRBV25-1 with TRBJ1-1, with D unresolved. In germline, CDR1 is MGHDK, CDR2 SYGVNS. V lost 3 bases and J 3 bases, leaving 5 bases between the germline ends. This CDR3 comprises 12 residues. As DNA, the CDR3 is TGTGCCAGCAGTGATCCCGACACTGAAGCTTTCTTT. Translated, it gives CASSDPDTEAFF.

V and J are TRBV28 and TRBJ1-1; 10 nucleotides align to TRBD1. Germline assignment: CDR1 MDHEN and CDR2 SYDVKM. The CDR3 runs to 17 residues. V lost 2 bases to trimming and J lost 6 bases; unmatched junction nucleotides: 12. This CDR3 is CASSLRLNRDRGAEAFF. The CDR3 DNA sequence: TGTGCCAGCAGTTTACGCTTAAACCGGGACAGGGGCGCTGAAGCTTTCTTT.

The chain joins TRBV6-6 to TRBJ2-1; D is perhaps TRBD2 (6 bases). Germline-derived CDR1 and CDR2 are MNHNY and SVGAGI (reference sequence). Trimming took 8 bases from V and 2 from J, leaving 16 bases between them. The CDR3 sequence is 15 residues long. CDR3 loop: CASRWTGVTYNEQFF. The CDR3 nucleotides are TGTGCCAGCCGTTGGACGGGGGTCACCTACAATGAGCAGTTCTTC.

This clone has more than one count but fewer than ten. V usage is TRBV28 and J usage is TRBJ1-2, with D possibly TRBD1 on 6 matching bases. The V and J ends lost 5 bases and 5 bases respectively, with 15 bases between them. There are 14 residues in the CDR3. Germline V gene lookup returns CDR1 MDHEN and CDR2 SYDVKM. CDR3 loop: CASSPGHQAYGYTF. As DNA, the CDR3 is TGTGCCAGCAGTCCGGGACACCAAGCATATGGCTACACCTTC.